This T cell receptor (beta chain) was sequenced for a study of human T cells and chemical hapten exposure. TCRdb called the RACE reads again in MiXCR, with one record for every CDR3 protein. This table holds about 380,000 distinct CDR3 sequences, more than 4.5% found once. This clonotype came up many times. The time point here: patch test 1, 2 weeks after DPC sensitization. Specified treatment: therapeutic diphenylcyclopropenone sensitization with weekly scalp DPC. Blood was drawn before each patch test was applied. The CDR3 runs to 14 residues. The germline V gene has CDR1 MNHEY and CDR2 SVGAGI. V shed 4 bases, J shed 4 bases, and the junction held 5 bases outside the gene matches.

The sample here was whole blood, taken in connection with sensitization to the hapten diphenylcyclopropenone (DPC). The genes are TRBV6-5 and TRBJ2-7; 9 bases fit TRBD2. The receptor's source is a woman between 50 and 59 years old with alopecia areata. Some clones in this sample may be carry-over from other donors' samples. DNA of the CDR3: TGTGCCAGCAGTTCCTATAGCGGGGGTTACGAGCAGTACTTC. Protein: CASSSYSGGYEQYF.